The 14 T cell receptor beta chains listed next were all sequenced from one sample in a study of blood T cell repertoires in COVID-19. Using immunoSEQ multiplex PCR, the repertoire was profiled, and TCRdb retains in-frame clones only, with some absent. The sample records around 150,000 clones, around three quarters being singletons. The material sequenced was peripheral blood. The receptors were sampled from a man aged 60-69 years with acute or convalescent COVID-19.

The chain joins TRBV19 to TRBJ2-7; TRBD2 aligns across 7 bases. This CDR3 contains 14 residues. Germline CDR1 LNHDA, CDR2 SQIVND (reference sequence). The trim removed 7 bases at V and 6 bases at J, leaving 12 bases unmatched. CDR3 amino acids: CASILTPGEGEQYF. CDR3 in DNA: TGTGCCAGTATCTTGACACCCGGGGAGGGCGAGCAGTACTTC.

V is TRBV2 and J is TRBJ2-5, with D possibly TRBD2 on 5 matching bases. Germline values: CDR1 SNHLY, CDR2 FYNNEI. CDR3 size: 14 residues. The germline V and J ends were trimmed by 5 bases and 6 bases, with 16 bases remaining between them. The CDR3 nucleotides are TGTGCCAGCAGTTTACACGGGGTTCTGAAGACCCAGTACTTC. This codes for CASSLHGVLKTQYF.

The chain couples TRBV27 to TRBJ2-1, with D possibly TRBD1 on 6 matching bases. Germline values: CDR1 MNHEY, CDR2 SMNVEV (reference sequence). The CDR3 contains 15 residues. Trimming cost V 5 bases and J 2 bases, with 13 bases left between them. Written as DNA, the CDR3 is TGTGCCAGCAGTCCTACAGGGAATACCTACAATGAGCAGTTCTTC. Its translation: CASSPTGNTYNEQFF.

The chain combines TRBV3-1 (or the pseudogene TRBV3-2) with TRBJ1-3; the D is unclear. The CDR3 is made up of 16 amino acids. Between the trimmed V and J ends, which lost 1 base and 0 bases, there was a span of 10 bases. The germline CDR1 and CDR2 sequences are LGHDT and YNNKEL (reference sequence). CDR3 nucleotide sequence: TGTGCCAGCAGCCAAGCGGGATTTAGCTCTGGAAACACCATATATTTT. This encodes CASSQAGFSSGNTIYF.

This chain joins TRBV2 and TRBJ2-3; 10 bases agree with TRBD2. The germline CDR1 and CDR2 sequences are SNHLY and FYNNEI. Germline trimming cut 9 bases from V and 4 bases from J; bases unmatched to any gene: 10. The CDR3 has 15 residues. CDR3 region: CASIASGGGPDTQYF. The CDR3, as DNA: TGTGCCAGTATCGCAAGCGGGGGGGGGCCAGATACGCAGTATTTT.

Only a few counts were recorded for this clone. This chain uses TRBV11-1 with TRBJ1-1; D is possibly TRBD1 (6 bases). Germline CDR1 reads SGHAT; CDR2 reads FQDESV (reference sequence). The length of the CDR3 is 15 residues. V shed 7 bases and J shed 4 bases, with 19 bases lying between them. The CDR3 bases are TGTGCCAGCAAACCTTGGGGGGGGCTGGGCACTGAAGCTTTCTTT. Amino acids: CASKPWGGLGTEAFF.

This clone occurred many times. The chain's CDR3 is CASSLNDRGSQPQHF. As DNA, the CDR3 is TGTGCCAGCAGCTTGAACGACAGGGGATCCCAGCCCCAGCATTTT. The chain uses TRBV5-6 and TRBJ1-5; 8 bases are shared with TRBD1. Germline-derived CDR1 and CDR2 are SGHDT and YYEEEE. V trimming: 1 base; J trimming: 7 bases; junction bases outside the gene matches: 7. CDR3 length: 15 residues.

The CDR3 coding sequence is TGTGCCAGCAGCCAAAGGCAGGGTGGGAGGAATGAGCAGTTCTTC. It codes for CASSQRQGGRNEQFF. The chain has TRBV14 and TRBJ2-1, with TRBD2 as a possible D gene (6 bases). The CDR3 sequence is 15 residues long. Trimming took off 2 bases at V and 7 bases at J, with 15 bases between the two ends. Germline assignment: CDR1 SGHDN and CDR2 FVKESK.

The chain is built from TRBV5-1 and TRBJ1-1; D uncertain. Per germline, CDR1 SGHRS and CDR2 YFSETQ. The CDR3 covers 13 residues. Trimming took off 4 bases at V and 1 base at J, with 8 bases between the two ends. The CDR3 bases are TGCGCCAGCAGCCGGACTCCGAACACTGAAGCTTTCTTT. Translating it yields CASSRTPNTEAFF. Variable domain in full (rest from reference TRBV5-1 and TRBJ1-1): KAGVTQTPRYLIKTRGQQVTLSCSPISGHRSVSWYQQTPGQGLQFLFEYFSETQRNKGNFPGRFSGRQFSNSRSEMNVSTLELGDSALYLCASSRTPNTEAFFGQGTRLTVV.

This clone was counted between two and nine times. Other DNA sequences in the same sample also yield this CDR3. J is TRBJ1-2 and V is TRBV6-5, with 7 bases that match TRBD1. The CDR3 totals 13 residues. Trimming at V came to 6 bases and at J to 2 bases, leaving 3 bases not matched to a gene. The germline gives CDR1 MNHEY, CDR2 SVGAGI. CDR3: CASSPTGNYGYTF. The CDR3 bases are TGTGCCAGCAGCCCGACAGGGAACTATGGCTACACCTTC.

This rearrangement joins TRBV27 to TRBJ1-2; 8 bases fit TRBD1. V was clipped by 5 bases and J by 6 bases; unmatched bases: 17. Germline values: CDR1 MNHEY, CDR2 SMNVEV (reference sequence). The CDR3 sequence is 17 residues long. This CDR3 is CASSPQIQGEGMDGYTF. The CDR3 nucleotides are TGTGCCAGCAGTCCTCAAATACAGGGGGAAGGAATGGATGGCTACACCTTC.

The chain's CDR3 is CASRPGQVTYNEQFF. CDR3 sequence (DNA): TGTGCCAGCAGGCCCGGACAGGTGACCTACAATGAGCAGTTCTTC. The chain carries TRBV11-1 and TRBJ2-1; TRBD1 matches at 7 bases. The CDR3 runs to 15 residues. With 6 bases clipped from V and 2 bases from J, the junction kept 7 bases outside the gene matches. Germline CDR1 SGHAT, CDR2 FQDESV (reference sequence).

This chain uses TRBV27 with TRBJ1-4; D gene uncertain. The V gene's germline CDR1 is MNHEY and CDR2 SMNVEV (reference sequence). With 3 bases removed from V and 3 bases from J, the gap between germline ends came to 8 bases. This CDR3 region has 14 residues. CDR3 residues: CASSFGPANEKLFF. In DNA form, the CDR3 reads TGTGCCAGCAGTTTTGGGCCGGCTAATGAAAAACTGTTTTTT.

The rearrangement uses TRBV30 and TRBJ1-2; 8 bases map to TRBD1. Germline lookup yields CDR1 GTSNPN and CDR2 SVGIG (reference sequence). This CDR3 region has 15 residues. Trimming cost V 2 bases and J 3 bases; bases outside gene matches: 8. DNA of the CDR3: TGTGCCTGGAGTACTCTCAGGGGGCGCGACTATGGCTACACCTTC. Protein: CAWSTLRGRDYGYTF.